Detailed here is one TCR beta chain. The sample belongs to a study of CD8+CD57+ T cells in acquired aplastic anemia. Genomic DNA, serving as template, underwent TCR beta VDJ and CDR3 profiling. MiXCR, applied by TCRdb to the reads, yields one record per CDR3 protein. This table holds about 180,000 distinct CDR3 sequences, around half found once. The germline V gene has CDR1 SGHTA and CDR2 FQGTGA. V lost 2 bases, J lost 4 bases, and 8 bases lay in between. CDR3 length: 13 amino acids. The chain uses TRBV7-3 and TRBJ1-1; D call uncertain. The sequenced sample consisted of sorted CD4+, CD8+, or CD8+CD57+ T cells (not recorded which) from PBMCs. This receptor was obtained from a human donor in good health. As DNA, the CDR3 is TGTGCCAGCAGCTTAGAGCCTGTCACTGAAGCTTTCTTT. Translating gives CASSLEPVTEAFF.